The 13 T cell receptor beta chains presented below share a single source sample, sequenced in a study of shared clonotypes between healthy human individuals. The assay was immunoSEQ multiplex PCR, and TCRdb's table has in-frame clones only and misses some. The repertoire holds about 600,000 clones, with roughly 97% as singletons. The sample consisted of naive CD4+ T cells sorted from blood. Subset meaning: CD45RA+ positively selected. Receptors originate from a woman aged 25 to 39 in good health.

V usage is TRBV27 and J usage is TRBJ1-6; 10 bases are a match to TRBD1. With V trimmed by 3 bases and J by 10 bases, 6 bases remained unmatched. Per germline, CDR1 MNHEY and CDR2 SMNVEV (reference sequence). The CDR3 runs to 15 residues. The chain's CDR3 is CASSFGQGEGSPLHF. CDR3 nucleotides: TGTGCCAGCAGTTTTGGACAGGGGGAAGGCTCACCCCTCCACTTT.

The chain has TRBV19 and TRBJ2-7, with 10 bases fitting TRBD1. CDR3 length: 13 residues. V lost 6 bases and J lost 6; bases outside the gene matches: 5. From germline, CDR1 is LNHDA and CDR2 SQIVND (reference sequence). CDR3 sequence: CASRRDRGFEQYF. The CDR3 nucleotides read TGTGCCAGTAGGCGGGACAGGGGCTTCGAGCAGTACTTC.

This chain joins TRBV28 and TRBJ2-3; tentative D call: TRBD1 (6 bases). Trimming removed 4 bases at V and 2 bases at J, with 13 bases between. The V gene's germline CDR1 is MDHEN and CDR2 SYDVKM. CDR3 size: 15 residues. This CDR3 is CASSYDRSTTDTQYF. CDR3 bases: TGTGCCAGCAGTTACGACAGGAGTACCACAGATACGCAGTATTTT.

The rearrangement joins TRBV28 to TRBJ2-7; 8 nucleotides align to TRBD1. The CDR3 totals 14 residues. V lost 5 bases, J lost 5 bases, and 8 bases stayed unmatched. Germline loops: CDR1 MDHEN, CDR2 SYDVKM. The CDR3 sequence: CASSLFDRGNEQYF. In nucleotides, the CDR3 is TGTGCCAGCAGTCTATTTGACAGGGGCAACGAGCAGTACTTC. Complete variable domain (other parts from reference TRBV28 and TRBJ2-7): DVKVTQSSRYLVKRTGEKVFLECVQDMDHENMFWYRQDPGLGLRLIYFSYDVKMKEKGDIPEGYSVSREKKERFSLILESASTNQTSMYLCASSLFDRGNEQYFGPGTRLTVT.

V is TRBV28 and J is TRBJ2-7; 7 bases agree with TRBD2. After removal of 4 bases from V and 9 bases from J, the junction contained 9 bases not matched to a gene. This CDR3 has 13 residues. Germline-derived CDR1 and CDR2 are MDHEN and SYDVKM. CDR3 region: CASSSPGGETQYF. DNA for the CDR3: TGTGCCAGCAGTTCCCCGGGAGGCGAGACGCAGTACTTC.

The chain uses TRBV2 and TRBJ2-7; possible D gene TRBD2, 6 bases. The germline V and J ends were trimmed by 9 bases and 3 bases, with 15 bases remaining between them. The germline CDR1 and CDR2 sequences are SNHLY and FYNNEI. CDR3 length: 13 residues. The CDR3 coding sequence is TGTGCCAGTGGAAAGCGCGGGGTCTACGAGCAGTACTTC. This translates into CASGKRGVYEQYF. Supplemented by reference TRBV2 and TRBJ2-7, the full variable domain reads EPEVTQTPSHQVTQMGQEVILRCVPISNHLYFYWYRQILGQKVEFLVSFYNNEISEKSEIFDDQFSVERPDGSNFTLKIRSTKLEDSAMYFCASGKRGVYEQYFGPGTRLTVT.

This clone appeared once. This chain joins TRBV4-2 and TRBJ2-7, with D perhaps TRBD2 (7 bases). The CDR3 totals 14 residues. The ends were cut back, 8 bases at V and 2 bases at J, with 16 bases in the middle. Germline V gene data show CDR1 as LGHNA and CDR2 as YNFKEQ. Here the CDR3 DNA reads TGTGCCAGCTCCACGGGGGGCAAAACCTACGAGCAGTACTTC. Protein sequence: CASSTGGKTYEQYF.

This clone was recorded only once. The V call is TRBV6-1, the J call TRBJ2-2, with D unclear. With 0 bases removed from V and 4 bases from J, the gap between germline ends came to 9 bases. Germline V CDR1 and CDR2: MNHNS, SASEGT. This CDR3 spans 15 amino acids. CDR3 loop: CASSEAHWFTGELFF. The CDR3 nucleotides read TGTGCCAGCAGTGAAGCGCACTGGTTCACCGGGGAGCTGTTTTTT.

DNA of the CDR3: TGTGCCAGCAGCTTGGGCGCAGGGGTCCTCAATGAGCAGTTCTTC. Translation gives CASSLGAGVLNEQFF. The V call is TRBV7-9, the J call TRBJ2-1, with TRBD1 as a possible D gene (6 bases). The CDR3 is made up of 15 amino acids. The ends were cut back, 3 bases at V and 6 bases at J, with 15 bases in the middle. Germline CDR1 is SEHNR and CDR2 is FQNEAQ (reference sequence).

This rearrangement joins TRBV27 to TRBJ1-4; the match to TRBD1 covers 8 bases. V was pared by 5 bases and J by 0 bases, with 5 bases of the junction left unmatched. Per the germline V gene, CDR1 is MNHEY and CDR2 is SMNVEV (reference sequence). The CDR3 spans 16 residues. CDR3 sequence reads: CASSEYRGSTNEKLFF. CDR3 DNA: TGTGCCAGCAGTGAATACAGGGGGTCAACTAATGAAAAACTGTTTTTT. Complete variable domain (other parts from reference TRBV27 and TRBJ1-4): EAQVTQNPRYLITVTGKKLTVTCSQNMNHEYMSWYRQDPGLGLRQIYYSMNVEVTDKGDVPEGYKVSRKEKRNFPLILESPSPNQTSLYFCASSEYRGSTNEKLFFGSGTQLSVL.

As concerns this clone: One end of the junction fails to match germline, which may point to a read error. The chain links TRBV6-5 to TRBJ1-1, with D possibly TRBD1 on 5 matching bases. The CDR3 sequence is 13 residues long. Germline V lookup: CDR1 MNHEY, CDR2 SVGAGI. This chain's CDR3 is CASSNLPRTPYSF. CDR3 DNA: TGTGCCAGCAGTAACCTCCCCCGGACACCGTACTCGTTT.

This chain uses TRBV27 with TRBJ2-3; D uncertain. The CDR3 contains 16 residues. Per the germline V gene, CDR1 is MNHEY and CDR2 is SMNVEV (reference sequence). With 6 bases removed from V and 0 bases from J, the gap between germline ends came to 16 bases. CDR3 nucleotides: TGTGCCAGCAGAATGATTGGGCAGTTAAGCACAGATACGCAGTATTTT. Translating it yields CASRMIGQLSTDTQYF.

The gene calls are TRBV28 and TRBJ1-2; 7 nucleotides match TRBD1. The germline gives CDR1 MDHEN, CDR2 SYDVKM. This CDR3 is built from 16 residues. Trimming took 5 bases from V and 13 from J; bases not matched to a gene: 22. The CDR3 sequence is CASSPAMTGLTRYSTF. CDR3 in DNA: TGTGCCAGCAGTCCAGCTATGACAGGGCTCACTAGGTATAGCACCTTC.